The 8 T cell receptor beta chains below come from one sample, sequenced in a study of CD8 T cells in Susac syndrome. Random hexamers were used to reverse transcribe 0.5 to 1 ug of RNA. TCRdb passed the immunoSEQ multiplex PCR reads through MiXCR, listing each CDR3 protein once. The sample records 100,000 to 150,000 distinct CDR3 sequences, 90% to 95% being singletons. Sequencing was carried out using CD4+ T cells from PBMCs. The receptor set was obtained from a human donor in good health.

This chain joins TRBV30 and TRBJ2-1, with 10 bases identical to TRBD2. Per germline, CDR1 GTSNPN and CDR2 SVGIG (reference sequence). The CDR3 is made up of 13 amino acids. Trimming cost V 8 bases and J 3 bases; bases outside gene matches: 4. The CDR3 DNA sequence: TGTGCCGGCCAGCGGGAGGGCTACAATGAGCAGTTCTTC. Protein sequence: CAGQREGYNEQFF.

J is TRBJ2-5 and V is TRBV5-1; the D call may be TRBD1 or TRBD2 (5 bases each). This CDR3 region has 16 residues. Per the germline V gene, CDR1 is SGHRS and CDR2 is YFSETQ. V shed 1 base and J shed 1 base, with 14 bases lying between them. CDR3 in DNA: TGCGCCAGCAGCTTGACCGCTGGGACGGCCCAAGAGACCCAGTACTTC. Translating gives CASSLTAGTAQETQYF.

The CDR3 coding sequence is TGTGCCAGCAGCCAAGAGGGACAGATTGGAAACACCATATATTTT. Amino acids: CASSQEGQIGNTIYF. V and J are TRBV3-1 and TRBJ1-3; 7 bases are shared with TRBD1. CDR3 length: 15 amino acids. V trimming: 0 bases; J trimming: 3 bases; junction bases outside the gene matches: 2. Germline CDR1 is LGHDT and CDR2 is YNNKEL (reference sequence).

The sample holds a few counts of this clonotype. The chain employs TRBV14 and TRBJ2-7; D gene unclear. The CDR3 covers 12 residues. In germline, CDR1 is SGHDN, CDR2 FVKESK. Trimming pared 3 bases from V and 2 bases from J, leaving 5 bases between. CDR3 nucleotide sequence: TGTGCCAGCAGCCAGACCCCCTACGAGCAGTACTTC. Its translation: CASSQTPYEQYF.

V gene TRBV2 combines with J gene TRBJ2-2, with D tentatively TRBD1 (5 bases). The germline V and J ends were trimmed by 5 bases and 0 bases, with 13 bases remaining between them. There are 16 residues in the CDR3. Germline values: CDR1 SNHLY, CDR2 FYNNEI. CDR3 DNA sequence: TGTGCCAGCAGTACGACGGACACAGCGAACACCGGGGAGCTGTTTTTT. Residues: CASSTTDTANTGELFF.

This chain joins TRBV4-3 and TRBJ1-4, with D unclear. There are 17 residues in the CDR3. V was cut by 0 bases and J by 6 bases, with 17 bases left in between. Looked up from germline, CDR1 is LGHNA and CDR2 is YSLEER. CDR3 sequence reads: CASSQDLAAISYEKLFF. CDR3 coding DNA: TGCGCCAGCAGCCAAGATTTGGCAGCTATATCATATGAAAAACTGTTTTTT.

The CDR3 is CASSSTGTSVYNEQFF. CDR3 DNA sequence: TGCGCCAGCAGCTCGACCGGGACTAGCGTCTACAATGAGCAGTTCTTC. The chain employs TRBV5-1 and TRBJ2-1; 10 bases are shared with TRBD2. Trimming took 3 bases from V and 3 from J; bases not matched to a gene: 6. Germline CDR1 is SGHRS and CDR2 is YFSETQ. The CDR3 covers 16 residues.

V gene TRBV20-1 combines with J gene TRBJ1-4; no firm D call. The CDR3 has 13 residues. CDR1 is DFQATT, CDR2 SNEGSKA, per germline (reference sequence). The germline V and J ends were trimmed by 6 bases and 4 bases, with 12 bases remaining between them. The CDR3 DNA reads TGCAGTGCCCCAGGTCCACTTAATGAAAAACTGTTTTTT. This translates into CSAPGPLNEKLFF.